Following are 19 T cell receptor beta chains from one sample sequenced in a study of blood T cell repertoires in COVID-19 (dated by TCRdb to about 2020). The library was obtained by the immunoSEQ multiplex PCR assay. What TCRdb holds here is the immuneACCESS table cut down to in-frame rearrangements. Part of the clones is not present; checked against another copy, under half of the missing clones reflect an unresolved V gene, and the others are unexplained. The sample yields 90,000 to 120,000 clones; about 87% were counted once. Around 7% of the sample is taken by the ten largest. Sequences were obtained from peripheral blood. These receptor sequences come from a man in his fifties or sixties with active or convalescent COVID-19.

This chain uses TRBV19 with TRBJ2-2; D is possibly TRBD1 (5 bases). The CDR3 has 14 amino acids. V lost 4 bases and J 2 bases, leaving 8 bases between the germline ends. Germline CDR1 LNHDA, CDR2 SQIVND (reference sequence). DNA of the CDR3: TGTGCCAGTAGTACCGGACATAACACCGGGGAGCTGTTTTTT. Residues: CASSTGHNTGELFF.

The chain uses TRBV19 and TRBJ1-4, with 7 bases fitting TRBD1. The junction had 5 bases not matched to a gene; V was cut back by 7 bases and J by 12 bases. In germline, CDR1 is LNHDA, CDR2 SQIVND (reference sequence). The CDR3 contains 11 residues. CDR3 DNA sequence: TGTGCCAGTACCTACACAGGGGAACTGTTTTTT. Amino acid sequence: CASTYTGELFF.

The chain couples TRBV2 to TRBJ1-2; 9 bases are a match to TRBD1. Germline V gene data show CDR1 as SNHLY and CDR2 as FYNNEI. This CDR3 spans 15 amino acids. V lost 5 bases to trimming and J lost 1 base; unmatched junction nucleotides: 5. CDR3 in amino acids: CASSQEDRGNYGYTF. In DNA form, the CDR3 reads TGTGCCAGCAGTCAAGAGGACAGGGGTAACTATGGCTACACCTTC.

This chain links TRBV14 with TRBJ2-2; D gene unclear. V lost 4 bases and J 6 bases, leaving 12 bases between the germline ends. CDR1 and CDR2 from the germline V gene are SGHDN and FVKESK. The CDR3 spans 14 residues. CDR3 protein: CASSLRLDAGELFF. The CDR3 nucleotides are TGTGCCAGCAGCCTAAGGCTAGATGCCGGGGAGCTGTTTTTT.

This chain uses TRBV27 with TRBJ1-2; maybe TRBD1 (5 bases). CDR1 and CDR2 from the germline V gene are MNHEY and SMNVEV (reference sequence). This CDR3 has 14 residues. Trimming removed 5 bases from V and 6 bases from J, with 16 bases in between. The CDR3 is CASSPGGWENGYTF. In DNA, the CDR3 is TGTGCCAGCAGTCCCGGGGGATGGGAGAATGGCTACACCTTC.

V and J are TRBV5-4 and TRBJ2-7; TRBD1 matches 7 bases. CDR1 is SGHNT, CDR2 YYREEE, per germline (reference sequence). The trim removed 4 bases at V and 5 bases at J, leaving 9 bases unmatched. The CDR3 loop spans 14 amino acids. CDR3 nucleotides: TGTGCCAGCAGCGCTCAGGGGGACCTCCACGAGCAGTACTTC. Protein sequence: CASSAQGDLHEQYF.

Here the CDR3 reads CASTESGKNTQYF. DNA of the CDR3: TGCGCCAGCACCGAGAGCGGGAAAAATACGCAGTATTTT. This chain uses TRBV5-1 with TRBJ2-3; 7 nucleotides match TRBD2. V gave up 6 bases and J gave up 7 bases; unmatched junction bases: 8. CDR3 length: 13 residues. Germline-derived CDR1 and CDR2 are SGHRS and YFSETQ.

This clone was seen once. Other DNA sequences in the sample encode the same CDR3. The rearrangement joins TRBV7-2 to TRBJ2-1; D gene uncertain. This CDR3 has 14 residues. The V end lost 5 bases, the J end lost 4 bases, and 12 bases lay between the germline ends. Germline CDR1 and CDR2: SGHTA and FQGNSA. The CDR3 nucleotides are TGTGCCAGCAGCCCTCTCCGAGCTTACAATGAGCAGTTCTTC. Protein sequence: CASSPLRAYNEQFF.

This clone appeared a single time. The chain has TRBV30 and TRBJ1-6; a possible D gene is TRBD1 (5 bases). From germline, CDR1 is GTSNPN and CDR2 SVGIG (reference sequence). The CDR3 has 15 residues. V was trimmed by 1 base and J by 2 bases, leaving 9 bases between them. CDR3 sequence: CAWSAGRTYNSPLHF. In nucleotides, the CDR3 is TGTGCCTGGAGTGCAGGGCGGACCTATAATTCACCCCTCCACTTT.

This sequence joins TRBV27 and TRBJ1-5; no firm D call. The CDR3 contains 15 residues. Germline V gives CDR1 MNHEY, CDR2 SMNVEV (reference sequence). V gave up 2 bases and J gave up 0 bases, with 8 bases separating them. CDR3 loop: CASSLTAGSNQPQHF. The CDR3 bases are TGTGCCAGCAGTTTAACTGCGGGTAGCAATCAGCCCCAGCATTTT.

This rearrangement joins TRBV29-1 to TRBJ1-4; TRBD1 is a possible D gene (5 bases). Germline V gene data show CDR1 as SQVTM and CDR2 as ANQGSEA. This CDR3 contains 16 residues. The V end was cut by 8 bases, the J end by 1 base, with 20 bases between. DNA of the CDR3: TGCAGCATAAAGGAACGGGGGGTGAGAACTAATGAAAAACTGTTTTTT. It yields the protein CSIKERGVRTNEKLFF.

This chain connects TRBV28 to TRBJ2-7, with 8 bases matching TRBD2. The length of the CDR3 is 14 residues. V shed 7 bases, J shed 0 bases, and the junction held 5 bases outside the gene matches. Germline assignment: CDR1 MDHEN and CDR2 SYDVKM. CDR3 sequence (DNA): TGTGCCAGCAACCGGGGGGGGAGCTCCTACGAGCAGTACTTC. Translating it yields CASNRGGSSYEQYF.

This sequence joins TRBV6-1 and TRBJ2-7, with 9 bases identical to TRBD2. V was pared by 1 base and J by 6 bases, with 7 bases of the junction left unmatched. The CDR3 contains 15 residues. In germline, CDR1 is MNHNS, CDR2 SASEGT. The CDR3 sequence is CASSEEGGRAIEQYF. CDR3 in DNA: TGTGCCAGCAGTGAAGAAGGCGGGAGGGCCATCGAGCAGTACTTC.

This clone was detected only a few times. The chain couples TRBV5-8 to TRBJ2-2; 7 bases agree with TRBD1. CDR3 size: 17 residues. Germline V lookup: CDR1 SGHTS, CDR2 YDEGEE. V shed 3 bases and J 1 base; nucleotides not matched to a gene: 9. The CDR3 region is CASSYGVWTGNTGELFF. CDR3 in DNA: TGTGCCAGCAGCTACGGCGTGTGGACAGGGAACACCGGGGAGCTGTTTTTT.

The chain uses TRBV7-8 and TRBJ2-1, with 8 bases that match TRBD2. This CDR3 is built from 19 residues. Trimming cost V 6 bases and J 5 bases; bases outside gene matches: 21. The germline V gene encodes CDR1 SGHVS and CDR2 FQNEAQ. The CDR3, as DNA: TGTGCCAGCAGGGAGAATATAATTCTCCGGGGGGGCAAAGACAATGAGCAGTTCTTC. This gives the protein CASRENIILRGGKDNEQFF.

The chain links TRBV30 to TRBJ2-3, with D uncertain. CDR3 length: 12 residues. Per germline, CDR1 GTSNPN and CDR2 SVGIG (reference sequence). Trimming cost V 7 bases and J 2 bases, with 10 bases left between them. This chain's CDR3 is CASSFVTDTQYF. CDR3 DNA: TGTGCCTCCTCGTTCGTCACAGATACGCAGTATTTT.

This chain joins TRBV6-5 and TRBJ2-7; 9 nucleotides line up with TRBD2. Germline loops: CDR1 MNHEY, CDR2 SVGAGI. Trimming at V came to 0 bases and at J to 4 bases, leaving 7 bases not matched to a gene. The CDR3 totals 16 residues. CDR3 sequence reads: CASSYSQREVGYEQYF. CDR3 sequence (DNA): TGTGCCAGCAGTTACTCCCAGCGGGAGGTTGGATACGAGCAGTACTTC.

The J gene is TRBJ1-6, the V gene TRBV27; 8 bases map to TRBD1. The CDR3 is 16 amino acids. Per germline, CDR1 MNHEY and CDR2 SMNVEV (reference sequence). The trim removed 2 bases at V and 7 bases at J, leaving 7 bases unmatched. CDR3 protein: CASSLLRTGLNSPLHF. The DNA of the CDR3 is TGTGCCAGCAGTTTACTCCGGACAGGGCTAAATTCACCCCTCCACTTT.

The V call is TRBV28, the J call TRBJ1-6; 7 nucleotides agree with TRBD1. With 5 bases clipped from V and 17 bases from J, the junction kept 9 bases outside the gene matches. The CDR3 has 12 residues. CDR1 is MDHEN and CDR2 is SYDVKM in the germline V gene. The CDR3 region is CASSRNDREVHF. The CDR3 DNA reads as TGTGCCAGCAGTCGAAACGACAGGGAGGTCCACTTT.